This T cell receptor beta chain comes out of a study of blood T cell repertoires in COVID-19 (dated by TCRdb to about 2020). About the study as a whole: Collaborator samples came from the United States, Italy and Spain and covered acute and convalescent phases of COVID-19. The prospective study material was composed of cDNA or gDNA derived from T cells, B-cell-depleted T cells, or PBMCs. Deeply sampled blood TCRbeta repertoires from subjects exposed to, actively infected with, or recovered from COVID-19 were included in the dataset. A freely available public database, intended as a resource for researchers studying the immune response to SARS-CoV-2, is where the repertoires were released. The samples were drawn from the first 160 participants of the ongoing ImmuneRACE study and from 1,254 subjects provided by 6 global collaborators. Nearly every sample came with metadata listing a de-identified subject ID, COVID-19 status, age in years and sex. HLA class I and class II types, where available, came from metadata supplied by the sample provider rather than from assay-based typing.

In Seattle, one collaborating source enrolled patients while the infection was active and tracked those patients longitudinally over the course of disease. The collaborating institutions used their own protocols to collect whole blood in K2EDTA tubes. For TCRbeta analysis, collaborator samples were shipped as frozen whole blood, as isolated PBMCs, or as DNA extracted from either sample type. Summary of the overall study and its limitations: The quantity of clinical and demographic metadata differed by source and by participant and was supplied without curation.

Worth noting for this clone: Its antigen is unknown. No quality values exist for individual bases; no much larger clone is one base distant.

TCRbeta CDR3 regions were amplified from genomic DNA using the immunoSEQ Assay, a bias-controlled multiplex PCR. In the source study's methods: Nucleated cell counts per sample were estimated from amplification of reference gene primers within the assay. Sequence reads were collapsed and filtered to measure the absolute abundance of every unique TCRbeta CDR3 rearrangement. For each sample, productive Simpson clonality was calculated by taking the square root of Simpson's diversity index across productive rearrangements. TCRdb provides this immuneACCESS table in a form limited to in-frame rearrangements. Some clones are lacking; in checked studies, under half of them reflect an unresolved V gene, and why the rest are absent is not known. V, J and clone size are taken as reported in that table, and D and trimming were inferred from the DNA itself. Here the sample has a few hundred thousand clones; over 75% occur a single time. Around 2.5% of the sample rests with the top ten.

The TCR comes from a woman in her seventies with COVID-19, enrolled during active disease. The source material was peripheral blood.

The sequenced DNA: TGTGCCAGCAGGGTTAGCGGGGGTTCAGATGAGCAGTTCTTC. Its protein product is CASRVSGGSDEQFF. The chain couples TRBV6-4 to TRBJ2-1, with 9 junctional bases fitting TRBD2. CDR1 and CDR2 are read off the germline V gene as MRHNA and SNTAGT. V loses 6 bases at its end and J loses 8 bases; junction bases beyond the gene matches: 8. The CDR3 contains 14 residues, cysteine and phenylalanine counted. The kept DNA is CDR3 alone, 42 bases in frame from the first base.